The following is a TCR beta chain sequence with its context. Assay: immunoSEQ multiplex PCR; the TCRdb copy retains only in-frame clones and omits some. The table includes tens of thousands of clones, 87% detected once. This CDR3 is 13 amino acids long. The J segment lost 5 bases and the V segment lost 8 bases, leaving 8 bases of the junction unmatched. Germline loops: CDR1 MNHEY, CDR2 SVGAGI. This entry comes from a study of T cell responses to AZD1222 COVID-19 vaccine. Sequenced here: peripheral blood, sampled 28 days after the second AZD1222 dose. This chain connects TRBV6-5 to TRBJ2-5; TRBD1 aligns across 7 bases. The TCR comes from an adult who received the AZD1222 COVID-19 vaccine. Written as DNA, the CDR3 is TGTGCCAGCCACCTCAGGGGGACGGAGACCCAGTACTTC. Protein product: CASHLRGTETQYF.